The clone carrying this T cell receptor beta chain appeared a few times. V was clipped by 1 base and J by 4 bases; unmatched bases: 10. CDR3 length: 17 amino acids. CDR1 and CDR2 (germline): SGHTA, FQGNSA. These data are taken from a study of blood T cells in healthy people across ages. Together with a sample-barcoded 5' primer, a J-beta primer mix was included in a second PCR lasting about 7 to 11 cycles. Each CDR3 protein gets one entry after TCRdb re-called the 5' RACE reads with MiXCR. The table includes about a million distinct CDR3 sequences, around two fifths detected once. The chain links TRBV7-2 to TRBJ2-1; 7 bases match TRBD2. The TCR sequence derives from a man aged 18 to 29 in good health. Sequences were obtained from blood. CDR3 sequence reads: CASSLVRGDPRYNEQFF. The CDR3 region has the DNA TGTGCCAGCAGCTTAGTTCGGGGGGACCCGAGATACAATGAGCAGTTCTTC. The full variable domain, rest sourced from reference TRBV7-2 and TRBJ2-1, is GAGVSQSPSNKVTEKGKDVELRCDPISGHTALYWYRQSLGQGLEFLIYFQGNSAPDKSGLPSDRFSAERTGGSVSTLTIQRTQQEDSAVYLCASSLVRGDPRYNEQFFGPGTRLTVL.